Listed here is a single T cell receptor (beta chain). In the study's own analysis: For nucleated cells, counts were estimated from reference gene primer amplification. TCRdb's copy holds only in-frame clones and misses some; the assay was immunoSEQ multiplex PCR. V and J calls plus clone size are reproduced from that table; the DNA served to infer D and trimming. The table shows around 92,000 clones, with more than 70% occurring only once. Per germline, CDR1 SGHTA and CDR2 FQGTGA. The CDR3 is 12 residues long. Deletions cut 6 bases from V and 6 bases from J, with 9 bases between. This specimen belongs to a study of blood T cell repertoires in COVID-19. About the research overall: Samples representing acute and convalescent COVID-19 were sourced from the United States, Italy and Spain. From T cells, B-cell-depleted T cells, or PBMCs came the material, which was cDNA or gDNA.

This chain uses TRBV7-3 with TRBJ2-1; D unclear. The clonotype originates from a human donor in a cohort sampled during active COVID-19. The sequenced sample consisted of peripheral blood. CDR3 residues: CASRAPGNEQFF. Here the CDR3 DNA reads TGTGCCAGCAGGGCCCCGGGCAATGAGCAGTTCTTC.